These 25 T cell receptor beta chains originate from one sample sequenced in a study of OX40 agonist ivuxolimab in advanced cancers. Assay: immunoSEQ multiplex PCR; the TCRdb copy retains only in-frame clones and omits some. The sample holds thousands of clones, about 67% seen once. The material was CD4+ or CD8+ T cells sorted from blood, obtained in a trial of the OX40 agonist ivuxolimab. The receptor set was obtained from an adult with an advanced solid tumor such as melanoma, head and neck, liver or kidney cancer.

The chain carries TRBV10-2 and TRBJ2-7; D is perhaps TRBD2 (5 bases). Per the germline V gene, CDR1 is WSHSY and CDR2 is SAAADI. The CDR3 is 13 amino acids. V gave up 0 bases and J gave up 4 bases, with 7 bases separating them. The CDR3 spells CASSESSGYEQYF. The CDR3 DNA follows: TGCGCCAGCAGTGAGTCGTCGGGGTACGAGCAGTACTTC.

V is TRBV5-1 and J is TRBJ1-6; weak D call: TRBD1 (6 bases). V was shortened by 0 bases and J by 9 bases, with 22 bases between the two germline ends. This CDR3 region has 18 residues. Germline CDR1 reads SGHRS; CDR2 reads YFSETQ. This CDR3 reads CASSLGVRGARVPSPLHF. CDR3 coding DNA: TGCGCCAGCAGCTTGGGAGTCAGGGGCGCACGGGTACCTTCACCCCTCCACTTT.

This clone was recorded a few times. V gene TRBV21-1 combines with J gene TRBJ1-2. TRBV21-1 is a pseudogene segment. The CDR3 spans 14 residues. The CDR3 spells CASSTPGGGRGYTF. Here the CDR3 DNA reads TGTGCCAGCAGCACTCCGGGAGGGGGTCGGGGCTACACCTTC.

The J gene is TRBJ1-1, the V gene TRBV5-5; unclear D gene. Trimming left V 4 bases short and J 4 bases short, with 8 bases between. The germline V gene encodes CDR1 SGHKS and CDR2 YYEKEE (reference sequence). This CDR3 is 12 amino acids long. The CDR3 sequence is CASSQVTTEAFF. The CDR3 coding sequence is TGTGCCAGCAGCCAAGTAACCACTGAAGCTTTCTTT. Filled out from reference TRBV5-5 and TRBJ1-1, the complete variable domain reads DAGVTQSPTHLIKTRGQQVTLRCSPISGHKSVSWYQQVLGQGPQFIFQYYEKEERGRGNFPDRFSARQFPNYSSELNVNALLLGDSALYLCASSQVTTEAFFGQGTRLTVV.

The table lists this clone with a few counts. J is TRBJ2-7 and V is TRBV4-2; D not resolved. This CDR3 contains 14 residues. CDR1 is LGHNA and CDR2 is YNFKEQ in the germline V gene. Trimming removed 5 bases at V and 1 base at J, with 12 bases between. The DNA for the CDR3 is TGTGCCAGCAGCTTGTATGTCAGTTCCTACGAGCAGTACTTC. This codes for CASSLYVSSYEQYF.

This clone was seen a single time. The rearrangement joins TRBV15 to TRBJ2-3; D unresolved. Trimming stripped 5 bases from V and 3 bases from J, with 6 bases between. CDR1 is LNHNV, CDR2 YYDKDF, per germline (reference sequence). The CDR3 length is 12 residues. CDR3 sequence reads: CATSGATDTQYF. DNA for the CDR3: TGTGCCACCAGCGGAGCAACAGATACGCAGTATTTT.

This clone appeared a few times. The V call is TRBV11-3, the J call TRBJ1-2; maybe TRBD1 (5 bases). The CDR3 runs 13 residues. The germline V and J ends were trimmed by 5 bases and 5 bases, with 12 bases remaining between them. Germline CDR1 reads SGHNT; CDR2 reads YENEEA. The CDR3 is CASSPGTSYGYTF. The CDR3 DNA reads TGTGCCAGCAGCCCGGGGACGTCTTATGGCTACACCTTC.

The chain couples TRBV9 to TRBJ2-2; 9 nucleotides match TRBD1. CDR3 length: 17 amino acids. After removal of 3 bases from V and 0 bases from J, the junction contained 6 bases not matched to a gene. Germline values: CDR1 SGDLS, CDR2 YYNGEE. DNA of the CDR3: TGTGCCAGCAGCGATAACCGGGACAGGGCGAACACCGGGGAGCTGTTTTTT. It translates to CASSDNRDRANTGELFF.

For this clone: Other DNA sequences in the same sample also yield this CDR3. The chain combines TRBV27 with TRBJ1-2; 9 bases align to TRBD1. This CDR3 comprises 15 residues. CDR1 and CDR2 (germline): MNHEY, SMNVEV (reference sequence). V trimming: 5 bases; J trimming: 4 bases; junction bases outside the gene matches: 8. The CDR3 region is CASSPPGQGIYGYTF. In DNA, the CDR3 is TGTGCCAGCAGTCCTCCTGGACAGGGGATCTATGGCTACACCTTC.

In nucleotides, the CDR3 is TGTGCCAGCAGCTTAGGGTGGAGAAACACTGAAGCTTTCTTT. It codes for CASSLGWRNTEAFF. This rearrangement joins TRBV7-2 to TRBJ1-1; D gene ambiguous. CDR1 and CDR2 from the germline V gene are SGHTA and FQGNSA. This CDR3 contains 14 residues. Trimming took 1 base from V and 2 from J, leaving 8 bases between them.

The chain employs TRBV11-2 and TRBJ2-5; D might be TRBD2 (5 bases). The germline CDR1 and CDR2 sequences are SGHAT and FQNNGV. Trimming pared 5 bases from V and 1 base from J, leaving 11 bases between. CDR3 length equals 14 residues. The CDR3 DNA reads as TGTGCCAGCAGCCTCCCGGGGTTCCAAGAGACCCAGTACTTC. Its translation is CASSLPGFQETQYF.

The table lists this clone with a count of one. The CDR3 sequence is CASSLGGSTDTQYF. Written as DNA, the CDR3 is TGTGCCAGCAGCTTAGGAGGGAGCACAGATACGCAGTATTTT. The gene calls are TRBV13 and TRBJ2-3; D call uncertain. The V end lost 0 bases, the J end lost 0 bases, and 4 bases lay between the germline ends. This CDR3 has 14 residues. From germline, CDR1 is PRHDT and CDR2 FYEKMQ (reference sequence).

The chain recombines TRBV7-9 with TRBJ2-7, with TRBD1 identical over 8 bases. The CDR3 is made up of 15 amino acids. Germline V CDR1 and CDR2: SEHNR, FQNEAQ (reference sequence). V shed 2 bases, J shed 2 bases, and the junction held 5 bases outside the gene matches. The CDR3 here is CASSLPGTGTYEQYF. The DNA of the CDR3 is TGTGCCAGCAGCTTACCCGGGACAGGTACCTACGAGCAGTACTTC.

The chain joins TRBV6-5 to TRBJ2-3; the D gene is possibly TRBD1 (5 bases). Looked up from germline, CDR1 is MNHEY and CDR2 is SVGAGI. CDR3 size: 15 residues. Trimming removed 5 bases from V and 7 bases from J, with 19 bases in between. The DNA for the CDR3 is TGTGCCAGCAGTCTACGAAGACAGACAGATTATACGCAGTATTTT. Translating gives CASSLRRQTDYTQYF.

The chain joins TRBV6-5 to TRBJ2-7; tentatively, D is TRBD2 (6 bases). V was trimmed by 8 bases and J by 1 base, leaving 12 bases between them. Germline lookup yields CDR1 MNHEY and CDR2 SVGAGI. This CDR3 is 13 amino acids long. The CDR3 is CASLGRGSYEQYF. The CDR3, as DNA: TGTGCCAGCCTCGGGCGGGGTTCCTACGAGCAGTACTTC.

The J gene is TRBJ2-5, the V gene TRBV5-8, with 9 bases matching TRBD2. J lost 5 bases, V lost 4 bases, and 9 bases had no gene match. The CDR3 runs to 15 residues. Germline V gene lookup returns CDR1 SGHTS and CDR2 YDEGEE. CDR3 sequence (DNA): TGTGCCAGCAGCCCCCGAAGCGGGGGGCGGGAGACCCAGTACTTC. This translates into CASSPRSGGRETQYF.

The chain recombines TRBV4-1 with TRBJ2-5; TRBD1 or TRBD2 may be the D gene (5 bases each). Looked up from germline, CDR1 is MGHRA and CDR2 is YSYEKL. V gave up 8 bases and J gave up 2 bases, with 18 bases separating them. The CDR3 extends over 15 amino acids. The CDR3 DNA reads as TGCGCCAGCGCCCGTTGGGACGGTCAACAAGAGACCCAGTACTTC. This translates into CASARWDGQQETQYF.

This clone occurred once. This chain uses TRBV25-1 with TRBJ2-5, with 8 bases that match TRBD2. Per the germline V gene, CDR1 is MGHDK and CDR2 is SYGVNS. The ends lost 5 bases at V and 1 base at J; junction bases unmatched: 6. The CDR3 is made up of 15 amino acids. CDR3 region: CASSWASGSQETQYF. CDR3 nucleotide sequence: TGTGCCAGCAGTTGGGCTAGCGGGTCCCAAGAGACCCAGTACTTC.

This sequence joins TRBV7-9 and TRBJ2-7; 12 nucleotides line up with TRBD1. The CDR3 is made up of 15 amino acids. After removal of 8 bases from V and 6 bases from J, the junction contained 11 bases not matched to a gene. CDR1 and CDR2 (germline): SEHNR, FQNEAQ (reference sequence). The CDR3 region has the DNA TGTGCCAGCTCACATGGGGGGACAGGGGGCCCCGAGCAGTACTTC. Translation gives CASSHGGTGGPEQYF.

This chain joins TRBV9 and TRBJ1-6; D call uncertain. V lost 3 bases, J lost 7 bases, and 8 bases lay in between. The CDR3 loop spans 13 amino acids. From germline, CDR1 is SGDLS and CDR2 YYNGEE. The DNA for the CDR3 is TGTGCCAGCAGCGCGGGAGAGAATTCACCCCTCCACTTT. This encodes CASSAGENSPLHF.

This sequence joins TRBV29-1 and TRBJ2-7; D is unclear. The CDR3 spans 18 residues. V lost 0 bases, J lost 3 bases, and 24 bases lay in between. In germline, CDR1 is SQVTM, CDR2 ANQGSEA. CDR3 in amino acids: CSVEDRPSTTGSNYEQYF. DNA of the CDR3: TGCAGCGTTGAAGATCGCCCATCCACTACCGGGTCTAACTACGAGCAGTACTTC.

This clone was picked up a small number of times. Written as DNA, the CDR3 is TGTGCCAGCAGCATCAGCGACAGTTATGGCTACACCTTC. Translating gives CASSISDSYGYTF. The chain links TRBV7-9 to TRBJ1-2; tentatively, D is TRBD1 (5 bases). Trimming removed 5 bases from V and 5 bases from J, with 12 bases in between. Germline V lookup: CDR1 SEHNR, CDR2 FQNEAQ (reference sequence). The CDR3 is made up of 13 amino acids.

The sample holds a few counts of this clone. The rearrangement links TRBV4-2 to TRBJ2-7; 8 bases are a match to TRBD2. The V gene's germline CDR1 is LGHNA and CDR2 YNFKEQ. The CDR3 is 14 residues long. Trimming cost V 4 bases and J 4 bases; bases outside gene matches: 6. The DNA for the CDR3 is TGTGCCAGCAGCCGCGGGGGGTTGGTGTACGAGCAGTACTTC. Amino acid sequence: CASSRGGLVYEQYF.

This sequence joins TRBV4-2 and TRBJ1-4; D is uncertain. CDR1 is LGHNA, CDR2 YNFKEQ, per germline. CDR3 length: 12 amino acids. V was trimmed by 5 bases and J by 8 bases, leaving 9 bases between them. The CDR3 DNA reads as TGTGCCAGCAGCGATTTAGGAGAAAAACTGTTTTTT. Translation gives CASSDLGEKLFF.

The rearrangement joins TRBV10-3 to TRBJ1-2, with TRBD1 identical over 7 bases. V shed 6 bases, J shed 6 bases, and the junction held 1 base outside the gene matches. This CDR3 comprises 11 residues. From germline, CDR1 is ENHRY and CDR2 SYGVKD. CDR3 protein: CAIRQGNGYTF. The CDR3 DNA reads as TGTGCCATCAGACAGGGGAATGGCTACACCTTC.